The 29 T cell receptor beta chains listed next were all sequenced from one sample in a study of vaccination and CD4 T cells after COVID-19. Treatment indicated: roughly 11-day PBMC culture with coronavirus spike peptide pools or control peptides (ViraFEST assay). CD4+ T cells that had been cultured provided DNA sequenced with the Oncomine TCR Beta short-read assay. A single record per CDR3 protein comes from TCRdb applying MiXCR to the PCR reads. The sample consists of fewer than 8,500 distinct CDR3 sequences, over 65% of them appearing once. Antigen specificity for these receptors is unknown. The material sequenced was CD4+ T cells from blood, cultured in vitro. The origin of the receptors is a human donor who had recovered from COVID-19.

This clonotype was detected only once. This chain connects TRBV5-4 to TRBJ2-2; possible D gene TRBD1, 6 bases. The CDR3 is 15 amino acids. CDR1 is SGHNT and CDR2 is YYREEE in the germline V gene (reference sequence). V lost 5 bases to trimming and J lost 1 base, with 12 bases between them. The CDR3 protein is CASRELTGNTGELFF. The CDR3 bases are TGTGCCAGCAGGGAATTGACAGGGAACACCGGGGAGCTGTTTTTT.

The chain links TRBV29-1 to TRBJ1-1; D uncertain. Trimming took off 7 bases at V and 5 bases at J, with 20 bases between the two ends. Germline loops: CDR1 SQVTM, CDR2 ANQGSEA. CDR3 length: 14 residues. The CDR3 is CSAISRAWETEAFF. CDR3 coding DNA: TGCAGCGCCATAAGCCGGGCCTGGGAAACTGAAGCTTTCTTT.

This clonotype came up a few times. V gene TRBV24-1 combines with J gene TRBJ2-5; 7 positions agree with TRBD1. Trimming cost V 3 bases and J 5 bases; bases outside gene matches: 8. CDR3 length equals 15 residues. The V gene's germline CDR1 is KGHDR and CDR2 SFDVKD. CDR3 sequence (DNA): TGTGCCACCAGTGATACCACAGGGGCGTGGGAGACCCAGTACTTC. Residues: CATSDTTGAWETQYF.

The V gene is TRBV10-3, the J gene TRBJ1-6, with 8 nucleotides matching TRBD1. After removal of 6 bases from V and 7 bases from J, the junction contained 8 bases not matched to a gene. There are 15 residues in the CDR3. The germline V gene encodes CDR1 ENHRY and CDR2 SYGVKD. In nucleotides, the CDR3 is TGTGCCATCAGCCAACAGGGGGTATGGAATTCACCCCTCCACTTT. Protein: CAISQQGVWNSPLHF.

The chain couples TRBV2 to TRBJ2-5; 12 positions match TRBD2. This CDR3 has 17 amino acids. The ends lost 5 bases at V and 7 bases at J; junction bases unmatched: 14. CDR1 and CDR2 from the germline V gene are SNHLY and FYNNEI. CDR3 DNA sequence: TGTGCCAGCAGTCCGGGACTAGCGGGTTTTCGGGGTGGGACCCAGTACTTC. Its translation: CASSPGLAGFRGGTQYF. The full variable domain, rest sourced from reference TRBV2 and TRBJ2-5, is EPEVTQTPSHQVTQMGQEVILRCVPISNHLYFYWYRQILGQKVEFLVSFYNNEISEKSEIFDDQFSVERPDGSNFTLKIRSTKLEDSAMYFCASSPGLAGFRGGTQYFGPGTRLLVL.

The V and J genes are TRBV6-1 and TRBJ1-6, with 10 positions matching TRBD1. Germline values: CDR1 MNHNS, CDR2 SASEGT. The ends lost 4 bases at V and 3 bases at J; junction bases unmatched: 12. The CDR3 has 19 residues. The CDR3 protein is CASSGPGQGHSNYNSPLHF. For the CDR3, the DNA is TGTGCCAGCAGTGGTCCGGGACAGGGGCACTCTAACTATAATTCACCCCTCCACTTT.

The chain links TRBV15 to TRBJ2-7, with D uncertain. The V end was cut by 0 bases, the J end by 3 bases, with 9 bases between. Germline V gene data show CDR1 as LNHNV and CDR2 as YYDKDF (reference sequence). This CDR3 comprises 14 residues. This CDR3 is CATSRDPGRYEQYF. In DNA, the CDR3 is TGTGCCACCAGCAGAGATCCCGGGCGCTACGAGCAGTACTTC.

The chain combines TRBV10-3 with TRBJ2-2; D may be TRBD1 or TRBD2 (5 bases each). V gave up 4 bases and J gave up 3 bases, with 12 bases separating them. Per germline, CDR1 ENHRY and CDR2 SYGVKD. The CDR3 runs to 15 residues. The CDR3 DNA sequence: TGTGCCATCAGTGCCGGCAGGGAGTACACCGGGGAGCTGTTTTTT. Translation gives CAISAGREYTGELFF.

The rearrangement uses TRBV5-1 and TRBJ2-1; possibly TRBD2 for D (7 bases). CDR3 length: 15 residues. Trimming shortened V by 3 bases and J by 4 bases, and 14 bases separated the two germline ends. Germline values: CDR1 SGHRS, CDR2 YFSETQ. The CDR3 is CASSSTGGQYNEQFF. CDR3 DNA sequence: TGCGCCAGCAGCTCTACCGGGGGGCAGTACAATGAGCAGTTCTTC.

The genes are TRBV20-1 and TRBJ1-6, with D hard to call. CDR1 and CDR2 from the germline V gene are DFQATT and SNEGSKA (reference sequence). V was shortened by 1 base and J by 7 bases, with 11 bases between the two germline ends. The CDR3 totals 14 residues. The CDR3 reads CSARVLGYNSPLHF. CDR3 DNA: TGCAGTGCTAGAGTTTTGGGGTACAATTCACCCCTCCACTTT.

This chain connects TRBV7-2 to TRBJ1-5, with D perhaps matching TRBD1 (6 bases). CDR3 length: 14 amino acids. Looked up from germline, CDR1 is SGHTA and CDR2 is FQGNSA. V lost 5 bases to trimming and J lost 5 bases, with 13 bases between them. The CDR3, as DNA: TGTGCCAGCAGCCCGGACAGCTTTCATCAGCCCCAGCATTTT. It specifies CASSPDSFHQPQHF.

V and J are TRBV20-1 and TRBJ2-3; D tentatively fits TRBD1 or TRBD2 (8 bases each). Trimming left V 4 bases short and J 3 bases short, with 29 bases between. The CDR3 is 19 residues long. The germline gives CDR1 DFQATT, CDR2 SNEGSKA (reference sequence). In nucleotides, the CDR3 is TGCAGTGCTAAGCCCGTAGCGGGACAGGAGTCGGGGGCTACAGATACGCAGTATTTT. Protein sequence: CSAKPVAGQESGATDTQYF.

The rearrangement joins TRBV7-8 to TRBJ2-1, with TRBD2 matching 9 bases. The V and J ends lost 1 base and 12 bases, in that order; junction bases with no gene match: 10. Germline-derived CDR1 and CDR2 are SGHVS and FQNEAQ. The CDR3 loop spans 15 amino acids. In nucleotides, the CDR3 is TGTGCCAGCAGCTTAGACGGCGGGAGGGCCTTGAGGCAGTTCTTC. Residues: CASSLDGGRALRQFF.

This clonotype was seen a handful of times. The gene calls are TRBV7-9 and TRBJ2-3, with a weak D call TRBD1 (5 bases). The CDR3 length is 12 residues. V shed 3 bases and J shed 6 bases, with 7 bases lying between them. Germline assignment: CDR1 SEHNR and CDR2 FQNEAQ (reference sequence). CDR3 in DNA: TGTGCCAGCAGCTTCTCAGGGGATACGCAGTATTTT. Its translation: CASSFSGDTQYF.

The rearrangement links TRBV11-3 to TRBJ2-7; perhaps TRBD2 as D (5 bases). CDR1 SGHNT and CDR2 YENEEA come from the germline V gene. With 5 bases removed from V and 6 bases from J, the gap between germline ends came to 17 bases. The CDR3 contains 14 residues. CDR3: CASSESPTRGEQYF. The CDR3 coding sequence is TGTGCCAGCAGCGAGAGCCCGACTCGGGGCGAGCAGTACTTC.

The chain has TRBV18 and TRBJ2-3; D is possibly TRBD2 (6 bases). Germline loops: CDR1 KGHSH, CDR2 LQKENI. The length of the CDR3 is 16 residues. V dropped 0 bases and J dropped 5 bases, with 15 bases sitting between them. The CDR3 coding sequence is TGTGCCAGCTCACCACCGGAGAGACTAGGGGTAGATACGCAGTATTTT. Translating gives CASSPPERLGVDTQYF.

The chain recombines TRBV20-1 with TRBJ1-2, with D possibly being TRBD1 (6 bases). In germline, CDR1 is DFQATT, CDR2 SNEGSKA (reference sequence). The length of the CDR3 is 13 residues. V was trimmed by 3 bases and J by 3 bases, leaving 11 bases between them. The CDR3 spells CSARDSLHYGYTF. CDR3 nucleotides: TGCAGTGCTAGGGACAGCCTTCACTATGGCTACACCTTC.

The chain couples TRBV20-1 to TRBJ2-7; perhaps TRBD2 as D (6 bases). The CDR3 spans 15 residues. V was cut by 6 bases and J by 2 bases, with 20 bases left in between. CDR1 and CDR2 (germline): DFQATT, SNEGSKA (reference sequence). The CDR3 region has the DNA TGCAGTGCAGAGCGACTAGACCCCGTTACCTACGAGCAGTACTTC. Amino acid sequence: CSAERLDPVTYEQYF.

This clonotype appeared a few times. This chain connects TRBV19 to TRBJ1-5; 10 nucleotides match TRBD1. The V gene end was trimmed by 6 bases and the J gene end by 4 bases; junction bases not matched to a gene: 3. Germline V CDR1 and CDR2: LNHDA, SQIVND (reference sequence). This CDR3 spans 14 amino acids. CDR3 coding DNA: TGTGCCAGTAGCCTGGACAGGGGGAATCAGCCCCAGCATTTT. This sequence encodes CASSLDRGNQPQHF.

This chain uses TRBV15 with TRBJ1-2, with D uncertain. This CDR3 is built from 13 residues. Trimming left V 0 bases short and J 5 bases short, with 7 bases between. Per germline, CDR1 LNHNV and CDR2 YYDKDF (reference sequence). The CDR3: CATSRDGSYGYTF. Written as DNA, the CDR3 is TGTGCCACCAGCAGAGACGGGAGTTATGGCTACACCTTC.

The chain is built from TRBV14 and TRBJ2-7; 9 bases fit TRBD2. V trimming: 6 bases; J trimming: 3 bases; junction bases outside the gene matches: 9. The CDR3 runs 15 residues. Germline CDR1 SGHDN, CDR2 FVKESK. The CDR3 DNA is TGTGCCAGCAGGAAAGGGGCGGGAGGGCTCTACGAGCAGTACTTC. Translation: CASRKGAGGLYEQYF. Drawing the rest from reference TRBV14 and TRBJ2-7, the complete variable domain is EAGVTQFPSHSVIEKGQTVTLRCDPISGHDNLYWYRRVMGKEIKFLLHFVKESKQDESGMPNNRFLAERTGGTYSTLKVQPAELEDSGVYFCASRKGAGGLYEQYFGPGTRLTVT.

The chain joins TRBV20-1 to TRBJ1-1; TRBD1 agrees at 10 bases. Germline loops: CDR1 DFQATT, CDR2 SNEGSKA (reference sequence). V shed 2 bases, J shed 1 base, and the junction held 4 bases outside the gene matches. The CDR3 extends over 15 amino acids. This chain's CDR3 is CSARMWDRGNTEAFF. CDR3 DNA sequence: TGCAGTGCTAGAATGTGGGACAGGGGGAACACTGAAGCTTTCTTT.

The chain carries TRBV20-1 and TRBJ2-6, with D tentatively TRBD2 (5 bases). Germline V gene lookup returns CDR1 DFQATT and CDR2 SNEGSKA (reference sequence). This CDR3 spans 15 amino acids. The V and J ends lost 6 bases and 0 bases respectively, with 12 bases between them. CDR3 nucleotide sequence: TGCAGTGCAATTGGACTGGGCTCTGGGGCCAACGTCCTGACTTTC. Its translation: CSAIGLGSGANVLTF.

In DNA, the CDR3 is TGCGCCAGCAGCTTAGTTAGCGGAAAAGAGACCCAGTACTTC. It translates to CASSLVSGKETQYF. The chain links TRBV5-1 to TRBJ2-5; a weak D match, TRBD2 (6 bases). The V end lost 2 bases, the J end lost 3 bases, and 11 bases lay between the germline ends. There are 14 residues in the CDR3. CDR1 is SGHRS, CDR2 YFSETQ, per germline.

The chain is built from TRBV20-1 and TRBJ2-1; possibly TRBD2 for D (6 bases). Germline V gene sequence: CDR1 DFQATT, CDR2 SNEGSKA (reference sequence). V lost 3 bases to trimming and J lost 6 bases, with 6 bases between them. There are 11 residues in the CDR3. The CDR3 spells CSASGSNEQFF. CDR3 sequence (DNA): TGCAGTGCTAGCGGGAGCAATGAGCAGTTCTTC.

This chain joins TRBV6-5 and TRBJ1-2; tentatively, D is TRBD1 (6 bases). Germline V lookup: CDR1 MNHEY, CDR2 SVGAGI. The CDR3 sequence is 14 residues long. Trimming took off 1 base at V and 4 bases at J, with 10 bases between the two ends. The CDR3 protein is CASSYFVQGYGYTF. For the CDR3, the DNA is TGTGCCAGCAGTTACTTTGTACAGGGCTATGGCTACACCTTC.

The V and J genes are TRBV20-1 and TRBJ1-6, with D tentatively TRBD1 (5 bases). The germline gives CDR1 DFQATT, CDR2 SNEGSKA (reference sequence). The CDR3 is 16 residues long. V shed 0 bases and J shed 2 bases, with 11 bases lying between them. CDR3 residues: CSARDPRDAYNSPLHF. The CDR3 DNA sequence: TGCAGTGCTAGAGATCCGCGGGACGCCTATAATTCACCCCTCCACTTT.

V gene TRBV7-8 combines with J gene TRBJ2-2, with D uncertain. Trimming shortened V by 1 base and J by 2 bases, and 8 bases separated the two germline ends. Germline assignment: CDR1 SGHVS and CDR2 FQNEAQ. The CDR3 is 15 amino acids. The CDR3 reads CASSLVGLNTGELFF. The CDR3 DNA is TGTGCCAGCAGCTTAGTCGGGCTTAACACCGGGGAGCTGTTTTTT. Together with reference TRBV7-8 and TRBJ2-2, the CDR3 gives the full variable domain: GAGVSQSPRYKVAKRGQDVALRCDPISGHVSLFWYQQALGQGPEFLTYFQNEAQLDKSGLPSDRFFAERPEGSVSTLKIQRTQQEDSAVYLCASSLVGLNTGELFFGEGSRLTVL.

About this clonotype itself: The junction differs from germline at one of its ends, possibly a read error. V gene TRBV10-3 combines with J gene TRBJ1-5, with 9 bases fitting TRBD1. The CDR3 has 14 amino acids. Germline V gene data show CDR1 as ENHRY and CDR2 as SYGVKD. DNA for the CDR3: TGTGCCACCAGTGAGGGACAGGGATATCAGCCCCAGCATTTT. Encoded protein: CATSEGQGYQPQHF.